A single sample is the source of the 32 T cell receptor beta chains below, sequenced in a study of blood T cell repertoires in COVID-19. The assay was immunoSEQ multiplex PCR, and TCRdb's table has in-frame clones only and misses some. In the table there are approximately 190,000 clones, around 80% of which are singletons. Material for sequencing was peripheral blood. These receptors were taken from a man aged 25 to 40 with active or convalescent COVID-19.

The chain has TRBV7-9 and TRBJ2-2, with 9 bases matching TRBD1. Germline CDR1 reads SEHNR; CDR2 reads FQNEAQ (reference sequence). The trim removed 5 bases at V and 6 bases at J, leaving 10 bases unmatched. This CDR3 contains 16 residues. The CDR3 loop is CASSPPTGGMAGELFF. DNA for the CDR3: TGTGCCAGCAGCCCCCCGACAGGGGGAATGGCCGGGGAGCTGTTTTTT.

The chain carries TRBV5-4 and TRBJ1-1; tentatively, D is TRBD1 (5 bases). CDR3 length: 18 residues. The ends were cut back, 4 bases at V and 5 bases at J, with 27 bases in the middle. Germline CDR1 is SGHNT and CDR2 is YYREEE (reference sequence). Written as DNA, the CDR3 is TGTGCCAGCAGCCGGGGGAACCGGGATCCCGATGGAGGGACTGAAGCTTTCTTT. This encodes CASSRGNRDPDGGTEAFF.

The chain couples TRBV4-1 to TRBJ2-1; a weak D match, TRBD2 (6 bases). This CDR3 comprises 13 residues. V shed 4 bases and J shed 5 bases, with 9 bases lying between them. In germline, CDR1 is MGHRA, CDR2 YSYEKL. The CDR3 DNA is TGCGCCAGCAGCCTCCGCGGGGACAATGAGCAGTTCTTC. Amino acid sequence: CASSLRGDNEQFF.

The rearrangement links TRBV27 to TRBJ2-2, with 7 bases that match TRBD1. The V segment lost 4 bases and the J segment 0 bases; nucleotides outside the gene matches: 5. This CDR3 contains 16 residues. CDR1 MNHEY and CDR2 SMNVEV come from the germline V gene (reference sequence). Here the CDR3 reads CASSSAGTANTGELFF. In DNA, the CDR3 is TGTGCCAGCAGTTCGGCCGGGACAGCGAACACCGGGGAGCTGTTTTTT.

The chain couples TRBV10-3 to TRBJ2-3; perhaps TRBD2 as D (6 bases). V was cut by 7 bases and J by 0 bases, with 11 bases left in between. The CDR3 has 14 residues. Germline lookup yields CDR1 ENHRY and CDR2 SYGVKD. This CDR3 is CAIMPGTSTDTQYF. DNA of the CDR3: TGTGCCATCATGCCTGGGACTAGCACAGATACGCAGTATTTT.

J is TRBJ2-1 and V is TRBV6-6, with 11 bases aligning to TRBD2. The CDR3 covers 16 residues. Germline trimming cut 2 bases from V and 6 bases from J; bases unmatched to any gene: 6. CDR1 and CDR2 from the germline V gene are MNHNY and SVGAGI (reference sequence). The CDR3 DNA is TGTGCCAGCAGTTACCCACTAGCGGGAGTAAGCAATGAGCAGTTCTTC. As protein: CASSYPLAGVSNEQFF.

V gene TRBV5-1 combines with J gene TRBJ2-1, with D perhaps TRBD1 (6 bases). The V end lost 4 bases, the J end lost 5 bases, and 10 bases lay between the germline ends. The CDR3 loop spans 13 amino acids. In germline, CDR1 is SGHRS, CDR2 YFSETQ. CDR3 DNA: TGCGCCAGCAGCCCCGGACAGCACAATGAGCAGTTCTTC. This encodes CASSPGQHNEQFF.

The chain links TRBV7-2 to TRBJ1-2; D is unclear. Per the germline V gene, CDR1 is SGHTA and CDR2 is FQGNSA. This CDR3 comprises 13 residues. The germline V and J ends were trimmed by 1 base and 4 bases, with 7 bases remaining between them. The chain's CDR3 is CASSLEQIYGYTF. The CDR3 DNA is TGTGCCAGCAGCTTAGAACAGATCTATGGCTACACCTTC.

This clone was seen only a few times. The genes are TRBV10-3 and TRBJ2-1; 8 nucleotides align to TRBD1. J was trimmed by 2 bases and V by 3 bases; bases with no gene match: 6. This CDR3 spans 16 amino acids. Per the germline V gene, CDR1 is ENHRY and CDR2 is SYGVKD. For the CDR3, the DNA is TGTGCCATCAGTGACAGACAGGGGCAAGCCTACAATGAGCAGTTCTTC. This encodes CAISDRQGQAYNEQFF.

The chain combines TRBV12-5 with TRBJ1-1, with 7 nucleotides matching TRBD1. Germline trimming cut 3 bases from V and 3 bases from J; bases unmatched to any gene: 4. This CDR3 has 14 residues. CDR1 LGHNT and CDR2 FRNRAP come from the germline V gene. CDR3 region: CASGFGTGDTEAFF. CDR3 in DNA: TGTGCTAGTGGTTTTGGTACAGGGGACACTGAAGCTTTCTTT.

This rearrangement joins TRBV10-1 to TRBJ2-7; TRBD1 aligns across 8 bases. The germline CDR1 and CDR2 sequences are WNHNN and SYGVQD (reference sequence). The ends lost 9 bases at V and 3 bases at J; junction bases unmatched: 13. The CDR3 length is 15 residues. CDR3 DNA sequence: TGCGCCAGTCCTTCCGGGACAGGTACTGACTACGAGCAGTACTTC. Its translation is CASPSGTGTDYEQYF.

The chain couples TRBV4-3 to TRBJ2-1, with D perhaps matching TRBD2 (6 bases). V was pared by 1 base and J by 3 bases, with 7 bases between. The CDR3 runs to 14 residues. Germline lookup yields CDR1 LGHNA and CDR2 YSLEER. Here the CDR3 DNA reads TGCGCCAGCAGCCAAGCGGGAGACTACAATGAGCAGTTCTTC. Encoded protein: CASSQAGDYNEQFF.

The chain couples TRBV4-1 to TRBJ1-1; unclear D gene. The ends were cut back, 0 bases at V and 4 bases at J, with 12 bases in the middle. Germline CDR1 is MGHRA and CDR2 is YSYEKL. The CDR3 extends over 15 amino acids. Here the CDR3 reads CASSQEGREGTEAFF. CDR3 DNA: TGCGCCAGCAGCCAAGAAGGGAGGGAGGGCACTGAAGCTTTCTTT.

V and J are TRBV3-1 (or the pseudogene TRBV3-2) and TRBJ1-2; D possibly corresponds to TRBD1 (5 bases). Between the trimmed V and J ends, which lost 4 bases and 2 bases, there was a span of 14 bases. The CDR3 runs to 15 residues. Germline V gene lookup returns CDR1 LGHDT and CDR2 YNNKEL (reference sequence). The CDR3 reads CASSPLGEANYGYTF. CDR3 in DNA: TGTGCCAGCAGCCCGTTAGGGGAGGCCAACTATGGCTACACCTTC.

This sequence joins TRBV4-1 and TRBJ1-1; 8 bases are a match to TRBD1. Germline assignment: CDR1 MGHRA and CDR2 YSYEKL. The junction had 6 bases not matched to a gene; V was cut back by 3 bases and J by 6 bases. The CDR3 consists of 14 residues. CDR3 sequence (DNA): TGCGCCAGCAGCCACGCTGGGACAGGCTCTGAAGCTTTCTTT. This codes for CASSHAGTGSEAFF.

This clone was picked up a small number of times. The V call is TRBV3-1 (or the pseudogene TRBV3-2), the J call TRBJ2-5, with no clear D. This CDR3 has 16 residues. Trimming pared 3 bases from V and 1 base from J, leaving 15 bases between. Germline CDR1 is LGHDT and CDR2 is YNNKEL (reference sequence). CDR3 nucleotides: TGTGCCAGCAGCCACGTGGCTGGCGGCCTCCAAGAGACCCAGTACTTC. Translation: CASSHVAGGLQETQYF.

The chain has TRBV4-1 and TRBJ1-5; 7 bases line up with TRBD1. After removal of 1 base from V and 2 bases from J, the junction contained 5 bases not matched to a gene. The germline CDR1 and CDR2 sequences are MGHRA and YSYEKL. The CDR3 has 16 residues. CDR3 residues: CASSQVQGSGNQPQHF. CDR3 coding DNA: TGCGCCAGCAGCCAAGTACAGGGGAGCGGCAATCAGCCCCAGCATTTT.

This clone was seen a handful of times. The chain links TRBV5-1 to TRBJ1-2, with 9 positions matching TRBD1. J gave up 4 bases and V 0 bases, and 10 bases lay outside the gene matches. The CDR3 is 17 amino acids. Looked up from germline, CDR1 is SGHRS and CDR2 is YFSETQ. The CDR3 region has the DNA TGCGCCAGCAGCTTGGCCGGGGACAGGGTATTCCCCTATGGCTACACCTTC. Translated: CASSLAGDRVFPYGYTF.

The chain uses TRBV7-9 and TRBJ1-6, with D possibly being TRBD1 (6 bases). Germline V gene sequence: CDR1 SEHNR, CDR2 FQNEAQ (reference sequence). This CDR3 spans 15 amino acids. The V end lost 5 bases, the J end lost 7 bases, and 15 bases lay between the germline ends. The DNA for the CDR3 is TGTGCCAGCAGCGAAAACAGGGACGTGAATTCACCCCTCCACTTT. Translation: CASSENRDVNSPLHF. Combining the CDR3 with reference TRBV7-9 and TRBJ1-6 gives the whole variable domain DTGVSQNPRHKITKRGQNVTFRCDPISEHNRLYWYRQTLGQGPEFLTYFQNEAQLEKSRLLSDRFSAERPKGSFSTLEIQRTEQGDSAMYLCASSENRDVNSPLHFGNGTRLTVT.

The gene calls are TRBV19 and TRBJ1-3; D is possibly TRBD1 (5 bases). V lost 7 bases to trimming and J lost 0 bases, with 13 bases between them. Germline lookup yields CDR1 LNHDA and CDR2 SQIVND (reference sequence). The CDR3 extends over 15 amino acids. CDR3 nucleotides: TGTGCCAGTAACAGACAGAGAAGCTCTGGAAACACCATATATTTT. Amino acid sequence: CASNRQRSSGNTIYF.

V gene TRBV14 combines with J gene TRBJ1-6, with TRBD1 matching over 7 bases. From germline, CDR1 is SGHDN and CDR2 FVKESK. This CDR3 contains 14 residues. The ends lost 4 bases at V and 7 bases at J; junction bases unmatched: 4. CDR3 region: CASSRGTANSPLHF. DNA for the CDR3: TGTGCCAGCAGCCGAGGGACAGCCAATTCACCCCTCCACTTT.

This chain links TRBV5-1 with TRBJ2-3; maybe TRBD2 (6 bases). The V end lost 4 bases, the J end lost 1 base, and 16 bases lay between the germline ends. Germline V gene data show CDR1 as SGHRS and CDR2 as YFSETQ. The CDR3 spans 16 residues. The CDR3 loop reads CASSPGRQGGTDTQYF. The CDR3 region has the DNA TGCGCCAGCAGCCCGGGGAGGCAGGGTGGCACAGATACGCAGTATTTT.

The V call is TRBV18, the J call TRBJ1-2; 9 bases are a match to TRBD1. Germline V gives CDR1 KGHSH, CDR2 LQKENI. The V and J ends lost 6 bases and 6 bases, in that order; junction bases with no gene match: 11. CDR3 length equals 15 residues. Here the CDR3 reads CASSAAIDRGNGYTF. As DNA, the CDR3 is TGTGCCAGCTCGGCGGCTATTGACAGGGGGAATGGCTACACCTTC.

The chain recombines TRBV2 with TRBJ1-3; D is ambiguous. The CDR3 sequence is 16 residues long. Germline CDR1 and CDR2: SNHLY and FYNNEI. V lost 4 bases, J lost 0 bases, and 13 bases lay in between. The CDR3 DNA sequence: TGTGCCAGCAGTGTGTCCGGCGGCTACTCTGGAAACACCATATATTTT. Encoded protein: CASSVSGGYSGNTIYF.

This chain joins TRBV3-1 (or the pseudogene TRBV3-2) and TRBJ1-2; 9 bases agree with TRBD1. CDR1 is LGHDT and CDR2 is YNNKEL in the germline V gene (reference sequence). J gave up 8 bases and V 4 bases, and 11 bases lay outside the gene matches. The CDR3 is made up of 15 amino acids. The CDR3 nucleotides read TGTGCCAGCAGCCCCCGGGACAGGGCCTCTTACGGCTACACCTTC. Amino acids: CASSPRDRASYGYTF.

This chain links TRBV6-5 with TRBJ2-1; D gene uncertain. V gave up 7 bases and J gave up 8 bases, with 21 bases separating them. Per germline, CDR1 MNHEY and CDR2 SVGAGI. The CDR3 loop spans 15 amino acids. The CDR3 nucleotides are TGTGCCAGCACCGAAATAAGGAGCGCCAGACATGAGCAGTTCTTC. Translated: CASTEIRSARHEQFF.

The chain uses TRBV9 and TRBJ2-3; D perhaps matches TRBD1 (6 bases). This CDR3 is 15 amino acids long. Trimming shortened V by 2 bases and J by 1 base, and 11 bases separated the two germline ends. The germline V gene has CDR1 SGDLS and CDR2 YYNGEE. CDR3 sequence (DNA): TGTGCCAGCAGCGTTTCGGACAGCCGCACAGATACGCAGTATTTT. Amino acids: CASSVSDSRTDTQYF.

This clone was recorded once. The V and J genes are TRBV12-3 or TRBV12-4 and TRBJ1-2; D remains unclear. Trimming left V 5 bases short and J 3 bases short, with 10 bases between. The CDR3 covers 13 residues. The CDR3 here is CASSMRVYYGYTF. The CDR3 DNA is TGTGCCAGCAGTATGAGGGTGTACTATGGCTACACCTTC.

V and J are TRBV5-1 and TRBJ2-6; tentatively, D is TRBD1 (6 bases). V gave up 6 bases and J gave up 0 bases, with 13 bases separating them. Per germline, CDR1 SGHRS and CDR2 YFSETQ. The CDR3 covers 16 residues. The chain's CDR3 is CASKDSNLSGANVLTF. CDR3 coding DNA: TGCGCCAGCAAGGACAGCAACCTCTCTGGGGCCAACGTCCTGACTTTC.

The genes are TRBV5-1 and TRBJ1-1; 9 bases align to TRBD1. This CDR3 has 18 amino acids. In germline, CDR1 is SGHRS, CDR2 YFSETQ. Trimming cost V 4 bases and J 0 bases; bases outside gene matches: 13. The CDR3 bases are TGCGCCAGCAGCCTACCGGCGGGACAGGGTTCAGTGAACACTGAAGCTTTCTTT. Translating gives CASSLPAGQGSVNTEAFF.

The V call is TRBV2, the J call TRBJ1-5; no reliable D call. CDR1 and CDR2 (germline): SNHLY, FYNNEI. Trimming removed 0 bases from V and 7 bases from J, with 10 bases in between. This CDR3 is 14 amino acids long. The DNA for the CDR3 is TGTGCCAGCAGTGAAGCCTCCCCGCGACAGCCCCAGCATTTT. Translating it yields CASSEASPRQPQHF.

The chain recombines TRBV7-9 with TRBJ1-1; possibly TRBD1 for D (6 bases). V lost 4 bases and J lost 6, with 18 bases in between. In germline, CDR1 is SEHNR, CDR2 FQNEAQ (reference sequence). CDR3 length equals 15 residues. The CDR3 coding sequence is TGTGCCAGCAGCTCGATAACTCCAGGGGATCCTGAAGCTTTCTTT. The encoded protein is CASSSITPGDPEAFF.